This T cell receptor beta chain was retrieved from a study of T cell responses to AZD1222 COVID-19 vaccine. Across the whole study: Both about-4-week and about-12-week second-dose recipients were combined. Study-level findings and limits: There were vaccine-associated CD4 TCRs across spike, dominant at 160-218 and 743-854. Among the donors, most were white British and more were female, and clonal diversity was possibly underestimated.

V was shortened by 5 bases and J by 6 bases, with 28 bases between the two germline ends. The CDR3 runs 18 residues. Germline V gene lookup returns CDR1 MDHEN and CDR2 SYDVKM. Worth noting for this clone: The target antigen is unknown.

Profiled with immunoSEQ multiplex PCR; TCRdb holds only in-frame clones, not every one. Found here are more than 95,000 clones, 88% of them singletons; the top ten hold around 10%. The source was peripheral blood, collected on day 0 of AZD1222 vaccination. This clonotype originated in an adult in good health. This chain uses TRBV28 with TRBJ1-2; D perhaps matches TRBD1 (5 bases). CDR3 sequence (DNA): TGTGCCAGCAGTGCTCCTGGGGCAGCGGGCGGGGGATTGCATGGCTACACCTTC. This translates into CASSAPGAAGGGLHGYTF.